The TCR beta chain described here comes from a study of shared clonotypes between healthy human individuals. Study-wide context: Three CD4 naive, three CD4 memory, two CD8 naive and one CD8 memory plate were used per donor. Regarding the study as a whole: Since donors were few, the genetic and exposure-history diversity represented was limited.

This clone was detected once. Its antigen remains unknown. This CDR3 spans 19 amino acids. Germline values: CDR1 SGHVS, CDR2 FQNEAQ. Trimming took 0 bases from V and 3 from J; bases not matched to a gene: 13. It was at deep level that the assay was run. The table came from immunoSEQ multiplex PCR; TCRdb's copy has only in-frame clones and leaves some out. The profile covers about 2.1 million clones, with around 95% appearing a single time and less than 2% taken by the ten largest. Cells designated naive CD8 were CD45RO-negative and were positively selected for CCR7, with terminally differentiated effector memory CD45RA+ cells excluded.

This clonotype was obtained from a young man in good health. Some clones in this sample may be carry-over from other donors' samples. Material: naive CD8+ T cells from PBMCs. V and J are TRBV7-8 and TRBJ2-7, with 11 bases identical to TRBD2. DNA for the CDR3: TGTGCCAGCAGCTTAGCTGTATTGGGGACTAGCGGACTCTACTACGAGCAGTACTTC. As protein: CASSLAVLGTSGLYYEQYF.